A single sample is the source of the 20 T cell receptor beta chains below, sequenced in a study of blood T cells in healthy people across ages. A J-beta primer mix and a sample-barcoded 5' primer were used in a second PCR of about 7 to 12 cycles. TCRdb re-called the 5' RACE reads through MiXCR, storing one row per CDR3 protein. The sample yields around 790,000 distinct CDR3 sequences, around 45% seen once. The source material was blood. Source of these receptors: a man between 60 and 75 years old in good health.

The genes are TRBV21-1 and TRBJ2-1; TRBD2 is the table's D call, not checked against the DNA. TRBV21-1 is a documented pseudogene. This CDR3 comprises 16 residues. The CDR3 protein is CASSAGRLAVHNEQFF. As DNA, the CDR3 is TGTGCCAGCAGCGCGGGGAGACTAGCGGTTCACAATGAGCAGTTCTTC.

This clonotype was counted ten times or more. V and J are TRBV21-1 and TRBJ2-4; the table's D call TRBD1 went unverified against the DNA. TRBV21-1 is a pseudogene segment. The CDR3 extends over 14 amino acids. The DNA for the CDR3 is TGTGCCAGCAACCCTGCGGGACAGGAAAACATTCAGTACTTC. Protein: CASNPAGQENIQYF.

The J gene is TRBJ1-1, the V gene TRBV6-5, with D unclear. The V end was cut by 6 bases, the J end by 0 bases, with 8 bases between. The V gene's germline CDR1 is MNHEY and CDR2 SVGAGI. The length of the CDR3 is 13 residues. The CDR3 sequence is CASSPNLNTEAFF. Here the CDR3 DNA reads TGTGCCAGCAGCCCCAATCTGAACACTGAAGCTTTCTTT.

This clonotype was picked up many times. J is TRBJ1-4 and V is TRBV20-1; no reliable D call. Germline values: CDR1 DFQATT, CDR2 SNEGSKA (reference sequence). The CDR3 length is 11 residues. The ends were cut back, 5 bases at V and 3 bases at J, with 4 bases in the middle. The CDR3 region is CSAGANEKLFF. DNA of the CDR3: TGCAGTGCTGGGGCTAATGAAAAACTGTTTTTT.

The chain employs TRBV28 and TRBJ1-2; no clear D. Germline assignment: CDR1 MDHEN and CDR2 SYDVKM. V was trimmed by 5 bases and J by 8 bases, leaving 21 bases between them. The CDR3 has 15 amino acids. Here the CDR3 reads CASSPGRTHARGYTF. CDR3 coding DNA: TGTGCCAGCAGTCCCGGACGGACGCACGCGAGGGGCTACACCTTC.

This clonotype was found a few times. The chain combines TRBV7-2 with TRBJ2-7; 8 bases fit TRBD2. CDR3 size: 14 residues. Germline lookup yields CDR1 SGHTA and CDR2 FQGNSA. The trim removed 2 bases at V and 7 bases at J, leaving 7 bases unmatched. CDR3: CASSLLRGDWEQYF. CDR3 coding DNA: TGTGCCAGCAGCTTATTGCGGGGGGATTGGGAGCAGTACTTC.

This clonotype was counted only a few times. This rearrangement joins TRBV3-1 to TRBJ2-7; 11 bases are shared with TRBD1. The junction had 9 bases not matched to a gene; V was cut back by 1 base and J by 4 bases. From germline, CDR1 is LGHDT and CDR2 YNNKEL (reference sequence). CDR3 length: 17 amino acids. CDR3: CASSQAYTGTGGYEQYF. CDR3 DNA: TGTGCCAGCAGCCAAGCATATACCGGGACAGGGGGATACGAGCAGTACTTC.

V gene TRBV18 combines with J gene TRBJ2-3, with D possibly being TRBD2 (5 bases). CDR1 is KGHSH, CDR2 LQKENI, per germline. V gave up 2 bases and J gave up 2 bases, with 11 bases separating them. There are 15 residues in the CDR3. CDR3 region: CASSPREPNTDTQYF. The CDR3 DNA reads TGTGCCAGCTCACCAAGGGAGCCTAACACAGATACGCAGTATTTT.

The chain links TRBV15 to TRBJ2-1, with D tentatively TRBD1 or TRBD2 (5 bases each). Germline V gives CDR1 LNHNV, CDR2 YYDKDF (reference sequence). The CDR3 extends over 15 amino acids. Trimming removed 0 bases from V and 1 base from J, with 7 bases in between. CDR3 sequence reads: CATSREGTSYNEQFF. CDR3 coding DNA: TGTGCCACCAGCAGAGAGGGGACGTCCTACAATGAGCAGTTCTTC.

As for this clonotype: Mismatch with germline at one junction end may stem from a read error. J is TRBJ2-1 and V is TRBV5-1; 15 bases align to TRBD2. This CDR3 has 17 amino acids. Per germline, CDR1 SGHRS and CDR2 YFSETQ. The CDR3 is CGSSLGLAGGTYNEQFF. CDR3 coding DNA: TGCGGCAGCAGCTTGGGACTAGCGGGGGGCACCTACAATGAGCAGTTCTTC.

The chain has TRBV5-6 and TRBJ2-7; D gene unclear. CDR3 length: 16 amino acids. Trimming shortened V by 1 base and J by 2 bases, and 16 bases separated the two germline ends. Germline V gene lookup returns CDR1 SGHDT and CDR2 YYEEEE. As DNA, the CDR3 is TGTGCCAGCAGCTTGTACTGTCAAAGGTCGACCTACGAGCAGTACTTC. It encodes CASSLYCQRSTYEQYF.

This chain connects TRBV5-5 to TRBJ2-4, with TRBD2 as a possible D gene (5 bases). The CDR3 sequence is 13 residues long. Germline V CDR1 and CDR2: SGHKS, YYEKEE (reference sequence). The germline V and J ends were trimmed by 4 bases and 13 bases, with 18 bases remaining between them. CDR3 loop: CASSVQGLEEQYF. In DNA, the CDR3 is TGTGCCAGCAGCGTTCAAGGGCTGGAGGAGCAGTACTTC.

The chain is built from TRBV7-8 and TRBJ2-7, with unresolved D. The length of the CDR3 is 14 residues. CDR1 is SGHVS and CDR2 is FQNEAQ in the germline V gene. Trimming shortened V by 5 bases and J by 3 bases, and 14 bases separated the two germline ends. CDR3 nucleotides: TGTGCCAGCAGCCCCGAGGTCTTCCTCTACGAGCAGTACTTC. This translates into CASSPEVFLYEQYF.

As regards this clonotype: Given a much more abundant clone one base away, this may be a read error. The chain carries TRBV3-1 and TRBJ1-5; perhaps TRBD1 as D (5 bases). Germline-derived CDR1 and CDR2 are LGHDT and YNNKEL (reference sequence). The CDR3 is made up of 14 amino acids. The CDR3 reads CANSQDPGVQPQHF. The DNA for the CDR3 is TGTGCCAACAGCCAAGACCCGGGGGTTCAGCCCCAGCATTTT.

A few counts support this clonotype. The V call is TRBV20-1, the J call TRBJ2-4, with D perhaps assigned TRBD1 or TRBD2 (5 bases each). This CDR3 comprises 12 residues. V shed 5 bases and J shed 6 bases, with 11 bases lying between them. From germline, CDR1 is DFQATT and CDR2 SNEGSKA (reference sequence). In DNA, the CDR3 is TGCAGTGCTGGAGTTGGGGGAAACATTCAGTACTTC. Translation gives CSAGVGGNIQYF.

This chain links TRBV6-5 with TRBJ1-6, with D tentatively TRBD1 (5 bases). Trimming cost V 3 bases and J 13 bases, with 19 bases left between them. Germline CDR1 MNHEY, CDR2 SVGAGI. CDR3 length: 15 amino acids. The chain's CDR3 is CASSYGLGPINPLHF. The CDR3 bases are TGTGCCAGCAGTTATGGACTGGGACCAATTAACCCCCTCCACTTT.

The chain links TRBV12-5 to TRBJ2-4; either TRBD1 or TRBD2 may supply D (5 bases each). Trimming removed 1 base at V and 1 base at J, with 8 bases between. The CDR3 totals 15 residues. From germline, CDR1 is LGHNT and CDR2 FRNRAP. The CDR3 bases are TGTGCTAGTGGTTTGGGGGACCTTGCCAAAAACATTCAGTACTTC. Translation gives CASGLGDLAKNIQYF.

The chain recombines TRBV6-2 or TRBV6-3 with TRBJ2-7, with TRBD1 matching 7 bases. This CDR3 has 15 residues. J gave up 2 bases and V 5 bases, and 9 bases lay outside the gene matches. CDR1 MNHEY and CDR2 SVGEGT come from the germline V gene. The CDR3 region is CASSGPDRSTYEQYF. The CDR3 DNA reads TGTGCCAGCAGTGGACCGGACAGGTCAACCTACGAGCAGTACTTC.

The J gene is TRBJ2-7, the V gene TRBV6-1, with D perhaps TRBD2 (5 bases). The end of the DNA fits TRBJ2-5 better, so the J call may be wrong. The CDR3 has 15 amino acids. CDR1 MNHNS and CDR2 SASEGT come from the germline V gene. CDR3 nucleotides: TGTGCCAGCAGAATCCCTACGGGGTTAGGAGAGACCCAGTACTTC. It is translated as CASRIPTGLGETQYF.

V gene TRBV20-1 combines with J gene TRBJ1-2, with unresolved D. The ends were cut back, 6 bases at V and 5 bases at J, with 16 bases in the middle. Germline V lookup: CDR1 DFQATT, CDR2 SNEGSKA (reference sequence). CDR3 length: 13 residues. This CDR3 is CSAYAGRLYGYTF. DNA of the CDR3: TGCAGTGCATACGCAGGCAGGTTATATGGCTACACCTTC.